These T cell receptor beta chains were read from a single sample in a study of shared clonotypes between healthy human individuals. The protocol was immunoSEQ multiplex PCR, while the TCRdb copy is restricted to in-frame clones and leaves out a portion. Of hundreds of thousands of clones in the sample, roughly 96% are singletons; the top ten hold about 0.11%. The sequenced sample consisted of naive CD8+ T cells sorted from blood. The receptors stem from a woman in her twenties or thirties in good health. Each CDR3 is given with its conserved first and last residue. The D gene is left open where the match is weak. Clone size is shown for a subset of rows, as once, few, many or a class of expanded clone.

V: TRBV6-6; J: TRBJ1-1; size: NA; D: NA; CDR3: CASSYSGAEAFF; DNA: TGTGCCAGCAGTTACTCGGGCGCTGAAGCTTTCTTT
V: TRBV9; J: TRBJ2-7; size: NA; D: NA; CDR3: CASSVGGGTYEQYF; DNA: TGTGCCAGCAGCGTAGGAGGGGGGACCTACGAGCAGTACTTC
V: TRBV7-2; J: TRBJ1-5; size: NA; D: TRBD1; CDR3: CASSEGGEGNQPQHF; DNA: TGTGCCAGCAGCGAAGGGGGCGAGGGCAATCAGCCCCAGCATTTT
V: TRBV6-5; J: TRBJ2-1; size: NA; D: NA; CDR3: CASTYASSYNEQFF; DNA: TGTGCCAGCACTTACGCCTCTTCCTACAATGAGCAGTTCTTC
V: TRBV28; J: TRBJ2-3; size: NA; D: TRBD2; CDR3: CASSQTGLAGTDTQYF; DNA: TGTGCCAGCAGTCAAACGGGACTAGCGGGGACAGATACGCAGTATTTT
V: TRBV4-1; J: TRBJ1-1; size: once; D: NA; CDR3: CASSQPYSNTEAFF; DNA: TGCGCCAGCAGCCAACCCTACTCGAACACTGAAGCTTTCTTT
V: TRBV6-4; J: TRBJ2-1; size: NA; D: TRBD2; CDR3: CASRPGLAGSEQFF; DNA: TGTGCCAGCAGACCCGGACTAGCGGGAAGTGAGCAGTTCTTC
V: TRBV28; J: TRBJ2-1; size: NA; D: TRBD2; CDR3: CASNGGERHYNEQFF; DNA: TGTGCCAGCAATGGGGGGGAGCGGCATTACAATGAGCAGTTCTTC
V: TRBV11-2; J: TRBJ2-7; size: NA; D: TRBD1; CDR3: CASSSTQGAGEQYF; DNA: TGTGCCAGCAGCTCAACCCAGGGGGCTGGCGAGCAGTACTTC
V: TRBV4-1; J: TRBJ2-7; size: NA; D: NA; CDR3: CASSQERLAQYYEQYF; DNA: TGCGCCAGCAGCCAAGAGAGGCTAGCGCAATACTACGAGCAGTACTTC
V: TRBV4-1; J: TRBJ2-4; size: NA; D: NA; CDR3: CASSQELVRGDIQYF; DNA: TGCGCCAGCAGCCAAGAACTAGTCAGGGGAGACATTCAGTACTTC
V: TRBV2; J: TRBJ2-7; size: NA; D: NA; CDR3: CASTLSYEQYF; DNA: TGTGCCAGCACCCTCTCCTACGAGCAGTACTTC
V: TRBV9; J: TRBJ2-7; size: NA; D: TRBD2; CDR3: CASSVVGSGVGNEQYF; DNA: TGTGCCAGCAGCGTAGTTGGTAGCGGGGTCGGCAACGAGCAGTACTTC
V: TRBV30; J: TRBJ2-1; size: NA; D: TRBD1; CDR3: CAWSQPFRTGFYEQFF; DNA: TGTGCCTGGAGTCAACCTTTCCGGACAGGGTTCTATGAGCAGTTCTTC
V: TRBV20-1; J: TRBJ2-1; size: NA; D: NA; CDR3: CSADSNNEQFF; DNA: TGCAGTGCTGACTCGAACAATGAGCAGTTCTTC
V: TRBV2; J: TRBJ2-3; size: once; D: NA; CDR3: CASSVDGASTDTQYF; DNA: TGTGCCAGCAGTGTCGACGGAGCTAGCACAGATACGCAGTATTTT
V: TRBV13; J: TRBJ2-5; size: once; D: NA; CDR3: CASSPDSQETQYF; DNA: TGTGCCAGCAGCCCAGACTCCCAAGAGACCCAGTACTTC
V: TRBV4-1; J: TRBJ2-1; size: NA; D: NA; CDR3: CASSQGAGYNEQFF; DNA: TGCGCCAGCAGCCAAGGTGCGGGGTACAATGAGCAGTTCTTC
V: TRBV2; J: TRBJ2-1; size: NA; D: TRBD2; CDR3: CASSDPGLVSYNEQFF; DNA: TGTGCCAGCAGTGACCCGGGACTAGTATCCTACAATGAGCAGTTCTTC
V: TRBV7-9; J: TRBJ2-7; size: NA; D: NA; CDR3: CASSLGGRPHEQYF; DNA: TGTGCCAGCAGCTTAGGGGGGAGACCCCACGAGCAGTACTTC
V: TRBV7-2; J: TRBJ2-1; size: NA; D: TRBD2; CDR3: CASSLRTSDNEQFF; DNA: TGTGCCAGCAGCTTGAGGACTAGCGACAATGAGCAGTTCTTC
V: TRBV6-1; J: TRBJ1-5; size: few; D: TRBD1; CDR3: CASSQGQAHQPQHF; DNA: TGTGCCAGCAGCCAGGGACAGGCCCATCAGCCCCAGCATTTT
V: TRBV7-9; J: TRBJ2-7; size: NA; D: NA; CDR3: CASSPRTDPYEQYF; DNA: TGTGCCAGCAGCCCACGGACGGACCCCTACGAGCAGTACTTC
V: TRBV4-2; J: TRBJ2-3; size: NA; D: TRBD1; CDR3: CASSQDPGGDTQYF; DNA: TGTGCCAGCAGCCAGGACCCAGGGGGTGATACGCAGTATTTT
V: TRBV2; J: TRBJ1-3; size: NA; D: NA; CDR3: CASSESGPGNTIYF; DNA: TGTGCCAGCAGTGAGTCCGGGCCTGGAAACACCATATATTTT
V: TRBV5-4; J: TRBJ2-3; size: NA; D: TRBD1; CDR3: CASSPRGTGDTDTQYF; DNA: TGTGCCAGCAGCCCTAGGGGGACAGGGGACACAGATACGCAGTATTTT
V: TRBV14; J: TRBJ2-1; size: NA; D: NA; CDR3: CASSQGGAYNEQFF; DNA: TGTGCCAGCAGCCAAGGGGGGGCCTACAATGAGCAGTTCTTC
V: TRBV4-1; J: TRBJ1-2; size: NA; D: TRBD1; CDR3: CASSQTGGSFYGYTF; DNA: TGCGCCAGCAGCCAGACAGGGGGGTCCTTCTATGGCTACACCTTC
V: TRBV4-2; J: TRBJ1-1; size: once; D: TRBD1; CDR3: CASSQEWGQGQNTEAFF; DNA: TGTGCCAGCAGCCAAGAGTGGGGACAGGGCCAGAACACTGAAGCTTTCTTT
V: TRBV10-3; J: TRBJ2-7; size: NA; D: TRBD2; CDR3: CAISESKASGRYEQYF; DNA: TGTGCCATCAGTGAGTCGAAGGCTAGCGGGCGATACGAGCAGTACTTC
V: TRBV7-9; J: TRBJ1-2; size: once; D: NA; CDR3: CASSSRRARLGDGYTF; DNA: TGTGCCAGCAGCTCCCGCAGGGCACGGCTAGGTGATGGCTACACCTTC
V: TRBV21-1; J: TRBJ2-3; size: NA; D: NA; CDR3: CASSKAVGTAGFTDTQYF; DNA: TGTGCCAGCAGCAAGGCGGTCGGGACAGCAGGGTTCACAGATACGCAGTATTTT
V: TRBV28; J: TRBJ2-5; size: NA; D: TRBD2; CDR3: CASSLAGGVGEQYF; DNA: TGTGCCAGCAGTTTGGCGGGAGGAGTGGGGGAGCAGTACTTC
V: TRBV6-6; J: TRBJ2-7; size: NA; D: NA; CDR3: CASSYSGSSYEQYF; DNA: TGTGCCAGCAGTTATAGCGGAAGCTCCTACGAGCAGTACTTC
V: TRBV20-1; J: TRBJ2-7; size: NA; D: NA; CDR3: CSARARDEQYF; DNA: TGCAGTGCTAGGGCCAGGGACGAGCAGTACTTC
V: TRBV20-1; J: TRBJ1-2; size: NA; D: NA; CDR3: CSAFPSHGYTF; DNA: TGCAGTGCCTTTCCCAGTCACGGCTACACCTTC
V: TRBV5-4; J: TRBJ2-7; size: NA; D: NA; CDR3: CASSLGRDAYEQYF; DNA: TGTGCCAGCAGCTTGGGGCGGGACGCCTACGAGCAGTACTTC
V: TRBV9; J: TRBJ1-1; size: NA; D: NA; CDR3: CASSVEQLNTEAFF; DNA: TGTGCCAGCAGCGTAGAACAGTTGAACACTGAAGCTTTCTTT
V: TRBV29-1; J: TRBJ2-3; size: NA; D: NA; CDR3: CSVEGLRGAFSTDTQYF; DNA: TGCAGCGTTGAGGGCTTACGGGGGGCGTTTTCAACCGATACGCAGTATTTT
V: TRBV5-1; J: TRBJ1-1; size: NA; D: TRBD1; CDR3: CASSGQGAHTEAFF; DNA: TGCGCCAGCAGCGGACAGGGGGCGCACACTGAAGCTTTCTTT
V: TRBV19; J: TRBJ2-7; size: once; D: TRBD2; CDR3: CASSIVAGLNEQYF; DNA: TGTGCCAGTAGTATCGTAGCGGGATTGAACGAGCAGTACTTC
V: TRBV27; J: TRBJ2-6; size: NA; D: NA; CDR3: CASSLWGGANVLTF; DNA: TGTGCCAGCAGTTTATGGGGTGGGGCCAACGTCCTGACTTTC